This note documents a single T cell receptor (beta chain) sequence. V was trimmed by 3 bases and J by 5 bases, leaving 22 bases between them. The germline gives CDR1 KGHSH, CDR2 LQKENI. The CDR3 is 17 residues long. Using immunoSEQ multiplex PCR, the repertoire was profiled, and TCRdb retains in-frame clones only, with some absent. The profile shows fewer than 95,000 clones, 75% to 85% of them singletons. The sample originates from a study of OX40 agonist ivuxolimab in advanced cancers. The sequence was obtained from an adult with an advanced solid tumor such as melanoma, head and neck, liver or kidney cancer. V is TRBV18 and J is TRBJ1-1, with a possible D match to TRBD1 (5 bases). Sequenced material: CD4+ or CD8+ T cells sorted from blood, taken in a trial of the OX40 agonist ivuxolimab. The chain's CDR3 is CASSPEAGQGRGTEAFF. Written as DNA, the CDR3 is TGTGCCAGCTCACCGGAGGCGGGGCAGGGAAGGGGAACTGAAGCTTTCTTT.